The 4 T cell receptor beta chains listed next were all sequenced from one sample in a study of blood T cell repertoires in COVID-19. TCRdb keeps only in-frame clones here, not all; method: immunoSEQ multiplex PCR. The sample shows 350,000 to 450,000 clones, about 88% of them seen only once. Input material: PBMCs or T cells enriched from blood (not recorded which). These receptors were obtained from a woman under 30 who had been exposed to COVID-19.

This chain connects TRBV6-2 or TRBV6-3 to TRBJ2-7; 8 bases agree with TRBD2. Trimming cost V 2 bases and J 2 bases; bases outside gene matches: 5. Germline V gives CDR1 MNHEY, CDR2 SVGEGT. CDR3 length: 15 amino acids. In DNA, the CDR3 is TGTGCCAGCAGTTACGGCGGGGGGAACACCTACGAGCAGTACTTC. It translates to CASSYGGGNTYEQYF.

This clone was counted a few times. The chain combines TRBV2 with TRBJ1-1; possible D gene TRBD1, 5 bases. Trimming took off 3 bases at V and 0 bases at J, with 11 bases between the two ends. This CDR3 is 15 amino acids long. CDR1 and CDR2 from the germline V gene are SNHLY and FYNNEI. CDR3 coding DNA: TGTGCCAGCAGTGATTTGCGGGGCATGAACACTGAAGCTTTCTTT. Its translation: CASSDLRGMNTEAFF.

This chain links TRBV4-2 with TRBJ2-3, with 9 bases fitting TRBD2. Germline assignment: CDR1 LGHNA and CDR2 YNFKEQ. After removal of 4 bases from V and 2 bases from J, the junction contained 7 bases not matched to a gene. The CDR3 totals 16 residues. CDR3 coding DNA: TGTGCCAGCAGCCCGCGAAGCGGGGGGAACACAGATACGCAGTATTTT. This codes for CASSPRSGGNTDTQYF.

The CDR3 sequence: CASSVLAVNTEAFF. The CDR3 DNA follows: TGTGCCAGCAGTGTCTTAGCGGTGAACACTGAAGCTTTCTTT. V and J are TRBV2 and TRBJ1-1; D uncertain. V was trimmed by 4 bases and J by 0 bases, leaving 9 bases between them. The CDR3 covers 14 residues. CDR1 and CDR2 from the germline V gene are SNHLY and FYNNEI.